This T cell receptor (beta chain) was recorded in a study of PD-1 blockade in classical Hodgkin lymphoma. Every patient relapsed after autologous stem cell transplantation, and brentuximab vedotin exposure varied. Study outcomes and limitations: Complete responders showed a baseline diversity that resembled the diversity of newly diagnosed patients. CD4+ TCR diversity climbed significantly by C4D1, unlike CD8+ TCR diversity. There remain no defined causes for the repertoire differences, which possibly reflect disease activity or prior therapy.

TCRdb's copy holds only in-frame clones and misses some; the assay was immunoSEQ multiplex PCR. Of 50,000 to 75,000 clones in the sample, 80% to 90% were seen once. Germline CDR1 and CDR2: SGHTS and YDEGEE. Deletions cut 1 base from V and 6 bases from J, with 8 bases between. The CDR3 totals 14 residues. This clone has only a few counts. Antigen specificity is unknown. The sample here was peripheral blood mononuclear cells (PBMCs), taken at baseline. The V call is TRBV5-8, the J call TRBJ1-6; unclear D gene. This TCR was recovered from a human donor with classical Hodgkin lymphoma. DNA of the CDR3: TGTGCCAGCAGCTTGTGGGGTAGTAATTCACCCCTCCACTTT. It is translated as CASSLWGSNSPLHF.